This T cell receptor beta chain was retrieved from a study of T cell repertoires in cytomegalovirus infection. Background on the study: Both a matching HLA type and CMV infection were indicated by public TCR beta signatures. Study observations and caveats: Totalled public TCR beta family frequency picked out people who carried CMV plus the relevant HLA.

TCRdb analysed the reads with MiXCR anew, one entry per CDR3 protein. The sample shows 700,000 to 950,000 distinct CDR3 sequences, over 25% of them seen only once. Points on this clonotype: Antigen specificity is unknown.

Trimming took off 5 bases at V and 4 bases at J, with 14 bases between the two ends. Germline values: CDR1 SEHNR, CDR2 FQNEAQ (reference sequence). The CDR3 contains 15 residues. The source was cultured CD8+ T cells from PBMCs, collected from culture after CMV antigen stimulation. This chain uses TRBV7-9 with TRBJ1-4; D may be TRBD1 (6 bases). The TCR was taken from a human donor in good health (CMV status not recorded). Some clones in this sample may be carry-over from other donors' samples. This CDR3 is CASSDIGQLNEKLFF. CDR3 DNA sequence: TGTGCCAGCAGCGACATCGGACAGCTTAATGAAAAACTGTTTTTT.